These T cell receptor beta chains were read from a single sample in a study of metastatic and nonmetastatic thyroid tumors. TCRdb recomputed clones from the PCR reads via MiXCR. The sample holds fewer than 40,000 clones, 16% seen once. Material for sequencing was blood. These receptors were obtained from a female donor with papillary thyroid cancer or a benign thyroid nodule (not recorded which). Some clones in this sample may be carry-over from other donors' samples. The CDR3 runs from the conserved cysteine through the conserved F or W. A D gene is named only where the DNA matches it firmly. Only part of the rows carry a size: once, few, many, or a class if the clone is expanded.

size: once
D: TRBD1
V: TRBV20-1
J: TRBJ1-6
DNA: TGCAGTGCTGGGGTGGACAGGGTGTTGGGGAATTCACCCCTCCACTTC
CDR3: CSAGVDRVLGNSPLHF

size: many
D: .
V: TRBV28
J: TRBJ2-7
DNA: TGTGCCAGCAGTTTTTTTAGGAGCTCCTACGAGCAGTACTTC
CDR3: CASSFFRSSYEQYF

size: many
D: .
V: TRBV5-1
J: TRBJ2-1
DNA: TGCGCCAGCAGCTCGAACCCGGTGGGGGCTCGCAATGAGCAGTTCTTC
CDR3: CASSSNPVGARNEQFF

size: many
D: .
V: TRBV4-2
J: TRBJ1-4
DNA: TGTGCCAGCAGCTACCTTAAGACTTCAACTAATGAAAAACTGTTTTTT
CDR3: CASSYLKTSTNEKLFF

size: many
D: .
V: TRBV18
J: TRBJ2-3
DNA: TGTGCCAGCTCACCAGTCGGGGCGGGCACAGATACGCAGTATTTT
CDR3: CASSPVGAGTDTQYF

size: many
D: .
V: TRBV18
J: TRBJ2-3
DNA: TGTGCCAGCTCACCATTACCCCCCCTGGCGGCCCCTAGCACAGATACGCAGTATTTT
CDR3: CASSPLPPLAAPSTDTQYF

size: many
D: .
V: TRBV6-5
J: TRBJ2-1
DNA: TGTGCCAGCAGTAGTATTTCAGGGATGAGCTCCTACAATGAGCAGTTCTTC
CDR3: CASSSISGMSSYNEQFF

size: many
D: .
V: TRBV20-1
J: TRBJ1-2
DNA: TGCAGTGCTGACATGGGGGGGTATGGCTACACCTTC
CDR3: CSADMGGYGYTF

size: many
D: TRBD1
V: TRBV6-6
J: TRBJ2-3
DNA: TGTGCCAGCAGTTACTCAGCTCAGGGGGCAGCGGATACGCAGTATTTT
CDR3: CASSYSAQGAADTQYF

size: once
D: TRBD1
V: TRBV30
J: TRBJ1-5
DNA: TGTGCCTGGAGTACGGGTGGACAGGGGGGTCAGCCCCAGCATTTT
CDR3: CAWSTGGQGGQPQHF

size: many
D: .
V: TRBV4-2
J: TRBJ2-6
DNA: TGTGCCAGCAGCCAGGCTACGACGGGGAGCGGGGCCAACGTCCTGACTTTC
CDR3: CASSQATTGSGANVLTF

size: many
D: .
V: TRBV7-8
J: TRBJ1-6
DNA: TGTGCCAGCAGCTTAGACTATAACTCACCCCTCCACTTT
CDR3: CASSLDYNSPLHF

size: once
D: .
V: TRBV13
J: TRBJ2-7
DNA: TGTGCCAGCAGCGGGGACGGTTACTACGAGCAGTACTTC
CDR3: CASSGDGYYEQYF

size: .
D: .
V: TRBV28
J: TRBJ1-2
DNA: TGTGCCAGCACCCCCTCAAGCGGGGTGCAGAGTGGCTACACCTTC
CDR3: CASTPSSGVQSGYTF

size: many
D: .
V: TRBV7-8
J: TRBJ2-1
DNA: TGTGCCAGCAGTCCGGATTATCATGAGCAGTTCTTC
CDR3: CASSPDYHEQFF

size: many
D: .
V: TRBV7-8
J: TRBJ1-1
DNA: TGTGCCAGCAGCTTAGTTTCAGGGACTGAAGCTTTCTTT
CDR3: CASSLVSGTEAFF

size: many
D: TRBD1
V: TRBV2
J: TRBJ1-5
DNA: TGTGCCAGCACCAAAAATCCGGGACAGGGTCAGCCCCAGCATTTT
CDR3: CASTKNPGQGQPQHF

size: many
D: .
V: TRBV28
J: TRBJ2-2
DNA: TGTGCCAGCAGTCCAATCGGGGAGACCGGGGAGCTGTTTTTT
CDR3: CASSPIGETGELFF

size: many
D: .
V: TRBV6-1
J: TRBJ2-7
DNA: TGTGCCAGCACCCCGGGGGAGGCGGGCTACGAGCAGTACTTC
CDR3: CASTPGEAGYEQYF

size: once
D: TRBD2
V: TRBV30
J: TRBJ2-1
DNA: TGTGCCTGGGACCGAATTGATGTAGCGGGGCCCTACAATGAGCAGTTCTTC
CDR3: CAWDRIDVAGPYNEQFF

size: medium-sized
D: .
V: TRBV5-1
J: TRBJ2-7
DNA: TGCGCCAGCAGCGTCGGGGCGGCCTCCTACGAGCAGTACTTC
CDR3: CASSVGAASYEQYF

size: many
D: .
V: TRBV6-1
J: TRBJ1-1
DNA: TGTGCCAGCAGTTTAAGCGGGAACACTGAAGCTTTCTTT
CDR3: CASSLSGNTEAFF

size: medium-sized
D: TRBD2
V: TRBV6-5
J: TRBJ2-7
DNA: TGTGCCAGCAGTTACTTTTTCGCGGGAGGGGGTCGCGAGCAGTACTTC
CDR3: CASSYFFAGGGREQYF

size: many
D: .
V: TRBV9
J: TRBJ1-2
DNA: TGTGCCAGCACCCCTTTGGGGGGCCTTGGTGGGTCCGGCTATGGCTACACCTTC
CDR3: CASTPLGGLGGSGYGYTF

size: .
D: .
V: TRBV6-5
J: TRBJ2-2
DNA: TGTGCCAGCAGTTTTATGAACACCGGGGAGCTGTTTTTT
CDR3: CASSFMNTGELFF

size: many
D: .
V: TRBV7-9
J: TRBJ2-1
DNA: TGTGCCAGCAGCTTACCAGGAGACAATGAGCAGTTCTTC
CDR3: CASSLPGDNEQFF

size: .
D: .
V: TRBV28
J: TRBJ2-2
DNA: TGTGCCAGCAGTTTCCGGGACATTGGGATAGCCGGGGAGCTGTTTTTT
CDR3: CASSFRDIGIAGELFF

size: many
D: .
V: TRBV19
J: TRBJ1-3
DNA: TGTGCCAGTACCGACAGGTGGTCTGGAAACACCATATATTTT
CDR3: CASTDRWSGNTIYF

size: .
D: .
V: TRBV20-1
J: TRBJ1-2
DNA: TGCAGTGCTAGAGGTGGGAACACTAACTATGGCTACACCTTC
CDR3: CSARGGNTNYGYTF

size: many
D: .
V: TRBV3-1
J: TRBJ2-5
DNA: TGTGCCAGCAGCCAAGAGAGGGCCTCTGGGGAGACCCAGTACTTC
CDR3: CASSQERASGETQYF

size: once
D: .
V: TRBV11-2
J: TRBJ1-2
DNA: TGTGCCAGCAGCTTAGTCTGGTGGGGCGTCTACACCTTC
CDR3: CASSLVWWGVYTF

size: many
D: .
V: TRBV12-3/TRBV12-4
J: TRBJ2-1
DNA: TGTGCCAGCAGTTTAGCGGACCAGAGGAGCTACAATGAGCAGTTCTTC
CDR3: CASSLADQRSYNEQFF

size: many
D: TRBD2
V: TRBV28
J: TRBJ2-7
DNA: TGTGCCAGCAGTTCCCGGACTAGCGGGAGGTACGAGCAGTACTTC
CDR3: CASSSRTSGRYEQYF

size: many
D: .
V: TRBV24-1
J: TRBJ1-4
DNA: TGTGCCACCAGTAGGGCAGGGCGAGATGAAAAACTGTTTTTT
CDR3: CATSRAGRDEKLFF

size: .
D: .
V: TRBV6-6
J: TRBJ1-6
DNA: TGTGCCAGCAGTTATTCTATAGGGACATGGGGTTCATCCCTCCACTTT
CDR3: CASSYSIGTWGSSLHF

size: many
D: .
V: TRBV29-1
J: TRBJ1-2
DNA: TGCAGCGCCGGAACGCGCAAGAACTATGGCTACACCTTC
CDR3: CSAGTRKNYGYTF

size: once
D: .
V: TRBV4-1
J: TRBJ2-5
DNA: TGCGCCAGCAGCCATTCTCTGTCGGGATGGGAGACCCAGTACTTC
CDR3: CASSHSLSGWETQYF

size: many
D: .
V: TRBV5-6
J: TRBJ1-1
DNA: TGTGCCAGCAGCCCGAGGGGGAACACTGAAGCTTTCTTT
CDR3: CASSPRGNTEAFF

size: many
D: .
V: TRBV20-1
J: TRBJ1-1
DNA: TGCAGTGCTAGGCTCTACACCCGGGGGGACACTGAAGCTTTCTTT
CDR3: CSARLYTRGDTEAFF

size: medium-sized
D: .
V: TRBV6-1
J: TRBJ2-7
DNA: TGTGCCAGCAGTGAAGCTGGGGGGACTGCCTACGAGCAGTACTTC
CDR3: CASSEAGGTAYEQYF

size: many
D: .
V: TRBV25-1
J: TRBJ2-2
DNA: TGTGCCAGCAGTGAATCGGTCGGCCGGCACACCGGGGAGCTGTTTTTT
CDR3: CASSESVGRHTGELFF

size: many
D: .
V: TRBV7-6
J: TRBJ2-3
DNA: TGTGCCAGCAGCGCCAGTCCAGGGGGAGGGACAGATACGCAGTATTTT
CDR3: CASSASPGGGTDTQYF

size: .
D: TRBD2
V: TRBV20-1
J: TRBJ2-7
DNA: TGCAGTGCCCTTCCAGGACTAGCGTTGGAGCAGTACTTC
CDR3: CSALPGLALEQYF

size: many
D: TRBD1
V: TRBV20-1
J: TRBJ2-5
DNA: TGCAGTGCTTGGGACAGCCAAGAGACCCAGTACTTC
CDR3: CSAWDSQETQYF

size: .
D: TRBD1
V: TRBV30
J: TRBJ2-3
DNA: TGTGCCTGGGTCCGGGACAGGGACACAGATACGCAGTATTTT
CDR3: CAWVRDRDTDTQYF

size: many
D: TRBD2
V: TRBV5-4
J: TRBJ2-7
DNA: TGTGCCAGCAGCTTGGCTAGCGGAGCGGCGACCTACGAGCAGTACTTC
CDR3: CASSLASGAATYEQYF

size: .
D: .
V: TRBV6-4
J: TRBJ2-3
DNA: TGTGCCAGCAGTTACCGTGAGGGCCCAGATACGCAGTATTTT
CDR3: CASSYREGPDTQYF

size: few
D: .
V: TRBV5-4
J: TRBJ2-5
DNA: TGTGCCAGCAGCCTCGCCCCCCCAGAGACCCAGTACTTC
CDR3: CASSLAPPETQYF

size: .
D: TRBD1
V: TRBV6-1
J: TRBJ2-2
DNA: TGTGGGAGCAGTAAGCAGGGGGACACCGGGGAGCTGTTTTTT
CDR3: CGSSKQGDTGELFF

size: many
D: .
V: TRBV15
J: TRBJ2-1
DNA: TGTGCCACCACCCTTATGGGCAATGAGCAGTTCTTC
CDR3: CATTLMGNEQFF

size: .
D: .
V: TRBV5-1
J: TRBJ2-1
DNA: TGCGCCAGCAGAGGCGATCCGCGGGCATCCACGCGACAGTTCTTC
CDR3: CASRGDPRASTRQFF

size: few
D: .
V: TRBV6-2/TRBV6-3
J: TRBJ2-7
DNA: TGTGCCAGCAGTTACGGGGGGGCAGGGAGTGCCTACGAGAAGTACTTC
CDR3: CASSYGGAGSAYEKYF

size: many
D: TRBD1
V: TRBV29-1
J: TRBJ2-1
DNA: TGCAGCGTGGGGGACAGATACAATGAGCAGTTCTTC
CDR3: CSVGDRYNEQFF

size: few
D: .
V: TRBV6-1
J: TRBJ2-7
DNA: TGTGCCAGCAGTCCAACAGAGACCTACGATCAGTACTTC
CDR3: CASSPTETYDQYF

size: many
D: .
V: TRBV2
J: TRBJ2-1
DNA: TGTGCCAGCAGTGATCAGGGAGGAGGCGGGCGGGGTGAGCAGTTCTTC
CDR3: CASSDQGGGGRGEQFF

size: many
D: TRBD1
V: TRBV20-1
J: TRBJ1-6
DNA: TGCAGTGTTTTCACAGGGGGCAAGAATTCATCCCTCCACTTT
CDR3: CSVFTGGKNSSLHF

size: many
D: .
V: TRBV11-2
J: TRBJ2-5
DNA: TGTGCCAGCAGCCCGGACCGAAGGGGAGAGACCCAGTACTTC
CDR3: CASSPDRRGETQYF

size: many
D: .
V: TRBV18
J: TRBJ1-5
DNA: TGTGCCAGCTCATCGAGTCGTGGCGAAAATCAGCCCCAGCATTTT
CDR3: CASSSSRGENQPQHF